A single sample is the source of the 13 T cell receptor beta chains below, sequenced in a study of T cell changes during pregnancy in multiple sclerosis. Some clones are missing from TCRdb's copy, which holds only in-frame ones; the method was immunoSEQ multiplex PCR. The sample holds 30,000 to 35,000 clones, roughly 90% seen once. The sequencing here drew on CD8+ T cells from peripheral blood mononuclear cells, taken after pregnancy. Receptor source: a female donor with multiple sclerosis, enrolled in a pregnancy study.

The rearrangement links TRBV5-1 to TRBJ2-7; the D is unclear. Germline assignment: CDR1 SGHRS and CDR2 YFSETQ. V was pared by 0 bases and J by 6 bases, with 22 bases between. There are 17 residues in the CDR3. This CDR3 is CASSLDHPMAGISEQYF. The CDR3 DNA follows: TGCGCCAGCAGCTTGGACCACCCTATGGCAGGAATTAGCGAGCAGTACTTC.

The chain employs TRBV5-6 and TRBJ1-1; possibly TRBD1 for D (6 bases). The CDR3 is made up of 13 amino acids. Trimming took off 4 bases at V and 5 bases at J, with 12 bases between the two ends. Germline V gene data show CDR1 as SGHDT and CDR2 as YYEEEE. The CDR3 loop is CASSVGGMTEAFF. The CDR3 DNA is TGTGCCAGCAGCGTAGGGGGTATGACTGAAGCTTTCTTT.

The genes are TRBV9 and TRBJ2-7; D remains ambiguous. Between the trimmed V and J ends, which lost 1 base and 0 bases, there was a span of 5 bases. Germline lookup yields CDR1 SGDLS and CDR2 YYNGEE. The CDR3 loop spans 13 amino acids. The CDR3 loop reads CASSVSNSYEQYF. The DNA of the CDR3 is TGTGCCAGCAGCGTAAGCAACTCCTACGAGCAGTACTTC. Complete variable domain (other parts from reference TRBV9 and TRBJ2-7): DSGVTQTPKHLITATGQRVTLRCSPRSGDLSVYWYQQSLDQGLQFLIQYYNGEERAKGNILERFSAQQFPDLHSELNLSSLELGDSALYFCASSVSNSYEQYFGPGTRLTVT.

The V gene is TRBV4-2, the J gene TRBJ2-7, with 7 bases fitting TRBD2. J lost 5 bases, V lost 4 bases, and 2 bases had no gene match. The CDR3 consists of 12 residues. The germline CDR1 and CDR2 sequences are LGHNA and YNFKEQ. CDR3 protein: CASSPGGNEQYF. In DNA, the CDR3 is TGTGCCAGCAGCCCCGGGGGGAACGAGCAGTACTTC.

This chain uses TRBV13 with TRBJ1-4; D remains unclear. The CDR3 is 12 residues long. CDR1 PRHDT and CDR2 FYEKMQ come from the germline V gene (reference sequence). V was pared by 5 bases and J by 2 bases, with 3 bases between. CDR3 DNA sequence: TGTGCCAGCAGCGAGACTAATGAAAAACTGTTTTTT. As protein: CASSETNEKLFF.

The V call is TRBV4-1, the J call TRBJ2-5, with 7 bases identical to TRBD2. CDR3 length: 12 residues. CDR1 and CDR2 from the germline V gene are MGHRA and YSYEKL. The V and J ends lost 3 bases and 11 bases, in that order; junction bases with no gene match: 6. DNA for the CDR3: TGCGCCAGCAGCCAGGGAGGGTCCCTACAGTACTTC. This codes for CASSQGGSLQYF.

V usage is TRBV6-5 and J usage is TRBJ2-4, with a weak D call TRBD2 (5 bases). Trimming shortened V by 4 bases and J by 6 bases, and 10 bases separated the two germline ends. The CDR3 has 13 residues. Germline-derived CDR1 and CDR2 are MNHEY and SVGAGI. CDR3 sequence: CASSWAAGNIQYF. CDR3 coding DNA: TGTGCCAGCAGTTGGGCGGCGGGAAACATTCAGTACTTC.

This chain links TRBV19 with TRBJ2-1, with a possible D match to TRBD1 (5 bases). The germline V gene has CDR1 LNHDA and CDR2 SQIVND (reference sequence). V gave up 1 base and J gave up 4 bases, with 8 bases separating them. This CDR3 region has 14 residues. Here the CDR3 DNA reads TGTGCCAGTAGTATAGGGGGCAATTACAATGAGCAGTTCTTC. Residues: CASSIGGNYNEQFF.

V is TRBV5-8 and J is TRBJ2-3; 16 bases agree with TRBD2. V lost 2 bases and J lost 4; bases outside the gene matches: 4. Looked up from germline, CDR1 is SGHTS and CDR2 is YDEGEE. The CDR3 loop spans 17 amino acids. The CDR3 sequence is CASSFGTSGGASDTQYF. CDR3 DNA: TGTGCCAGCAGCTTTGGGACTAGCGGGGGGGCCTCAGATACGCAGTATTTT.

The chain combines TRBV5-8 with TRBJ2-7; TRBD1 agrees at 8 bases. With V trimmed by 2 bases and J by 5 bases, 3 bases remained unmatched. This CDR3 comprises 13 residues. Germline lookup yields CDR1 SGHTS and CDR2 YDEGEE. CDR3 nucleotide sequence: TGTGCCAGCAGCTTTGGACAGGGAAACGAGCAGTACTTC. It specifies CASSFGQGNEQYF. Based on the CDR3 plus reference TRBV5-8 and TRBJ2-7, the full variable domain is EAGVTQSPTHLIKTRGQQATLRCSPISGHTSVYWYQQALGLGLQFLLWYDEGEERNRGNFPPRFSGRQFPNYSSELNVNALELEDSALYLCASSFGQGNEQYFGPGTRLTVT.

J is TRBJ2-7 and V is TRBV7-9; 8 bases match TRBD1. Germline V CDR1 and CDR2: SEHNR, FQNEAQ (reference sequence). The CDR3 totals 17 residues. Germline trimming cut 4 bases from V and 3 bases from J; bases unmatched to any gene: 14. The CDR3 region is CASSSTVGTGESYEQYF. The CDR3 DNA follows: TGTGCCAGCAGCTCAACGGTCGGGACAGGCGAGAGCTACGAGCAGTACTTC.

This clone was recorded only once. CDR3 protein: CATVPGLAGGSPLRETQYF. In nucleotides, the CDR3 is TGTGCCACCGTCCCCGGACTAGCGGGGGGGTCCCCGCTAAGGGAGACCCAGTACTTC. V is TRBV15 and J is TRBJ2-5; 15 bases are shared with TRBD2. The CDR3 consists of 19 residues. Germline V lookup: CDR1 LNHNV, CDR2 YYDKDF (reference sequence). The trim removed 8 bases at V and 5 bases at J, leaving 18 bases unmatched.

This chain links TRBV7-2 with TRBJ2-3, with TRBD2 matching 10 bases. From germline, CDR1 is SGHTA and CDR2 FQGNSA. CDR3 size: 15 residues. J lost 2 bases, V lost 5 bases, and 4 bases had no gene match. CDR3 bases: TGTGCCAGCAGCAGGACTAGCGGTTACACAGATACGCAGTATTTT. It specifies CASSRTSGYTDTQYF.